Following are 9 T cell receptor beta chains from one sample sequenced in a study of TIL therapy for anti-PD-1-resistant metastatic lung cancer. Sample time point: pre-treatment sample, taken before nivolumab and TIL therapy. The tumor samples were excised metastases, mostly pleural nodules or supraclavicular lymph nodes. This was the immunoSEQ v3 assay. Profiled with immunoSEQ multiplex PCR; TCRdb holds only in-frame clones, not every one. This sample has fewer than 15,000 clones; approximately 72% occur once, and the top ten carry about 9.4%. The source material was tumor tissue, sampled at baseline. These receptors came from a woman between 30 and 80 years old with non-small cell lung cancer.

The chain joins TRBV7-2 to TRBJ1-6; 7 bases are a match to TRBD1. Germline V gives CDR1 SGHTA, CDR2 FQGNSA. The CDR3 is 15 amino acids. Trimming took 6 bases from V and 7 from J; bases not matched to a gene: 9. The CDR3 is CASRPRETGNSPLHF. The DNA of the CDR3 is TGTGCCAGCAGGCCCCGTGAGACAGGGAATTCACCCCTCCACTTT.

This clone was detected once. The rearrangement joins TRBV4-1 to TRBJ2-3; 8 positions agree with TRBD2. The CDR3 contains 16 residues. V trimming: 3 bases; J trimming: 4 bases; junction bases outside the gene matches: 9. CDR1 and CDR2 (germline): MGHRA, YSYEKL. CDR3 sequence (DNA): TGCGCCAGCAGCCACCCGGGACTAGTCGTCGCAGATACGCAGTATTTT. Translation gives CASSHPGLVVADTQYF.

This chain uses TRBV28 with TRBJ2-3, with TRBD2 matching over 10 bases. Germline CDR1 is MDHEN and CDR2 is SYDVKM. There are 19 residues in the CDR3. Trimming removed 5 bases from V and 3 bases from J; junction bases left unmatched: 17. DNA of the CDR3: TGTGCCAGCAGTGGACTACCACGTCTAGCGGGAGAGTGGACAGATACGCAGTATTTT. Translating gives CASSGLPRLAGEWTDTQYF. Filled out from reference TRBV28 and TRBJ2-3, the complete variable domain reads DVKVTQSSRYLVKRTGEKVFLECVQDMDHENMFWYRQDPGLGLRLIYFSYDVKMKEKGDIPEGYSVSREKKERFSLILESASTNQTSMYLCASSGLPRLAGEWTDTQYFGPGTRLTVL.

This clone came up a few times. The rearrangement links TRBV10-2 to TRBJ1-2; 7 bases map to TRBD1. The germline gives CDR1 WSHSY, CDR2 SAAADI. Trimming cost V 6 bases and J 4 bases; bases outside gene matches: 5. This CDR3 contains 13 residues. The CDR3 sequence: CASSPTGSYGYTF. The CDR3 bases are TGCGCCAGCAGCCCGACAGGGAGCTATGGCTACACCTTC.

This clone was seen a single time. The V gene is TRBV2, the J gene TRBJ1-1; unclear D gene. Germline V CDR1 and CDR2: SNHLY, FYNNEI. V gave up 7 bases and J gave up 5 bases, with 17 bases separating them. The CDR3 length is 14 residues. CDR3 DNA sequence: TGTGCCAGCACGGAAATTGGAGGCCGGACTGAAGCTTTCTTT. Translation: CASTEIGGRTEAFF.

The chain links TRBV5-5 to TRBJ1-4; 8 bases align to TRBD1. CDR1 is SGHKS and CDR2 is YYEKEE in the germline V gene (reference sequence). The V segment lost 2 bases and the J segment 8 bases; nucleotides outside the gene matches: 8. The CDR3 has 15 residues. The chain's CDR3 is CASSLTLQGGEKLFF. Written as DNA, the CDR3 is TGTGCCAGCAGCTTAACTTTACAGGGGGGAGAAAAACTGTTTTTT.

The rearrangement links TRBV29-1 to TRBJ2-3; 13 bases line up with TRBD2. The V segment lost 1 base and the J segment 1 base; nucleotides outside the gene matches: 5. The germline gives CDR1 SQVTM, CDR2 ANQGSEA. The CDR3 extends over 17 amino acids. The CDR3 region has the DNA TGCAGCGTTGAAGGACTAGCGGGAGGTGACGGCACAGATACGCAGTATTTT. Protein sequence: CSVEGLAGGDGTDTQYF.

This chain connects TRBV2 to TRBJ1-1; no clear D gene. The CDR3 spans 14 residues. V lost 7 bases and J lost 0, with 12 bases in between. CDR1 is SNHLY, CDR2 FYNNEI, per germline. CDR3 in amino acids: CASKGPTMNTEAFF. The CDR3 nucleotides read TGTGCCAGCAAAGGCCCCACAATGAACACTGAAGCTTTCTTT.

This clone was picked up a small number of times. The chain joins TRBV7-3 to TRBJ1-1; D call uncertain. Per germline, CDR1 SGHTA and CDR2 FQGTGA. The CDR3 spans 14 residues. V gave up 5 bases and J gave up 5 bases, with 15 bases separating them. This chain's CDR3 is CASSQGAGGTEAFF. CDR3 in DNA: TGTGCCAGCAGCCAAGGCGCAGGTGGGACTGAAGCTTTCTTT.